This T cell receptor beta chain was captured by sequencing in a study of OX40 agonist ivuxolimab in advanced cancers. Trimming pared 5 bases from V and 5 bases from J, leaving 7 bases between. CDR1 is SGHTA, CDR2 FQGNSA, per germline. The CDR3 has 11 residues. The table came from immunoSEQ multiplex PCR; TCRdb's copy has only in-frame clones and leaves some out. The sample consists of around 25,000 clones, less than 90% of them appearing once. The chain couples TRBV7-2 to TRBJ2-7; D remains ambiguous. This clonotype was sampled from an adult with an advanced solid tumor such as melanoma, head and neck, liver or kidney cancer. The sample in question was CD4+ or CD8+ T cells sorted from blood, obtained in a trial of the OX40 agonist ivuxolimab. CDR3 sequence: CASSPENEQYF. DNA for the CDR3: TGTGCCAGCAGCCCCGAAAACGAGCAGTACTTC. The whole variable domain, remainder taken from reference TRBV7-2 and TRBJ2-7, is GAGVSQSPSNKVTEKGKDVELRCDPISGHTALYWYRQSLGQGLEFLIYFQGNSAPDKSGLPSDRFSAERTGGSVSTLTIQRTQQEDSAVYLCASSPENEQYFGPGTRLTVT.